These 21 T cell receptor beta chains share one sample of origin, sequenced in a study of blood T cell repertoires in COVID-19. The assay was immunoSEQ multiplex PCR, and TCRdb's table has in-frame clones only and misses some. The sample contains some 260,000 clones, approximately 88% of which appear only once. Material: peripheral blood. The receptor source for this set is a woman in her 30s with COVID-19, enrolled during active disease.

The rearrangement uses TRBV4-2 and TRBJ2-3; tentatively, D is TRBD1 (6 bases). Trimming shortened V by 0 bases and J by 0 bases, and 10 bases separated the two germline ends. Germline V gene lookup returns CDR1 LGHNA and CDR2 YNFKEQ. CDR3 length: 16 residues. The CDR3 DNA sequence: TGTGCCAGCAGCCAAGATGGGGACACAAGCACAGATACGCAGTATTTT. Its translation is CASSQDGDTSTDTQYF.

CDR3 coding DNA: TGTGCCAGCTCACCCCAGGGTAGGCTCTATGACACAGATACGCAGTATTTT. This codes for CASSPQGRLYDTDTQYF. The chain has TRBV18 and TRBJ2-3, with a tentative D call TRBD1 (5 bases). The germline gives CDR1 KGHSH, CDR2 LQKENI. CDR3 size: 17 residues. Trimming stripped 3 bases from V and 2 bases from J, with 18 bases between.

V and J are TRBV14 and TRBJ1-6, with no clear D. V was shortened by 3 bases and J by 0 bases, with 3 bases between the two germline ends. Looked up from germline, CDR1 is SGHDN and CDR2 is FVKESK. The CDR3 spans 14 residues. CDR3 residues: CASSHHSYNSPLHF. CDR3 sequence (DNA): TGTGCCAGCAGCCACCACTCCTATAATTCACCCCTCCACTTT.

The genes are TRBV5-6 and TRBJ2-5; 7 bases fit TRBD2. Trimming cost V 4 bases and J 10 bases; bases outside gene matches: 7. The CDR3 is 12 residues long. In germline, CDR1 is SGHDT, CDR2 YYEEEE. The CDR3 here is CASSLTSRNQYF. CDR3 in DNA: TGTGCCAGCAGCCTGACTAGCCGGAACCAGTACTTC.

A single count supports this clone. The gene calls are TRBV6-2 or TRBV6-3 and TRBJ2-3; 9 bases map to TRBD1. CDR1 MNHEY and CDR2 SVGEGT come from the germline V gene. The CDR3 consists of 15 residues. With 6 bases clipped from V and 3 bases from J, the junction kept 7 bases outside the gene matches. This chain's CDR3 is CASSLPGQGTDTQYF. CDR3 DNA sequence: TGTGCCAGCAGCCTACCCGGACAGGGGACAGATACGCAGTATTTT.

The chain is built from TRBV28 and TRBJ2-2; no firm D call. V lost 9 bases and J lost 3, with 11 bases in between. The CDR3 runs to 13 residues. Looked up from germline, CDR1 is MDHEN and CDR2 is SYDVKM. CDR3 DNA sequence: TGTGCCAGTTCGTCTCGGGACACCGGGGAGCTGTTTTTT. Translation: CASSSRDTGELFF.

This rearrangement joins TRBV15 to TRBJ2-5; 9 bases align to TRBD2. The germline CDR1 and CDR2 sequences are LNHNV and YYDKDF (reference sequence). The V gene end was trimmed by 1 base and the J gene end by 0 bases; junction bases not matched to a gene: 6. The CDR3 runs 17 residues. The CDR3 DNA reads TGTGCCACCAGCAGAGGGTCTAGCGGGGCATACCAAGAGACCCAGTACTTC. Translation gives CATSRGSSGAYQETQYF.

The chain carries TRBV29-1 and TRBJ2-1; a weak D match, TRBD1 (6 bases). CDR1 and CDR2 from the germline V gene are SQVTM and ANQGSEA. This CDR3 spans 10 amino acids. V was shortened by 7 bases and J by 6 bases, with 7 bases between the two germline ends. The DNA of the CDR3 is TGCAGCGGAGGGGGCAATGAGCAGTTCTTC. As protein: CSGGGNEQFF.

The CDR3 region has the DNA TGTGCCAGCAGCGTAACCACAGGGAACTATGGCTACACCTTC. It is translated as CASSVTTGNYGYTF. The genes are TRBV9 and TRBJ1-2; D possibly corresponds to TRBD1 (6 bases). V was shortened by 1 base and J by 2 bases, with 9 bases between the two germline ends. The CDR3 loop spans 14 amino acids. The V gene's germline CDR1 is SGDLS and CDR2 YYNGEE.

This clone was found once. This chain joins TRBV7-9 and TRBJ1-4; TRBD1 agrees at 8 bases. CDR1 and CDR2 from the germline V gene are SEHNR and FQNEAQ (reference sequence). The J segment lost 2 bases and the V segment lost 1 base, leaving 6 bases of the junction unmatched. The CDR3 consists of 17 residues. The CDR3, as DNA: TGTGCCAGCAGCTTAGATTTCCGGACAGGGACTAATGAAAAACTGTTTTTT. This gives the protein CASSLDFRTGTNEKLFF.

This clone was detected only once. The CDR3 protein is CASSLSRENTEAFF. The CDR3 bases are TGTGCCAGCAGTTTATCACGGGAGAACACTGAAGCTTTCTTT. The gene calls are TRBV27 and TRBJ1-1; D is undetermined. CDR3 length: 14 amino acids. Trimming shortened V by 0 bases and J by 1 base, and 6 bases separated the two germline ends. Germline CDR1 is MNHEY and CDR2 is SMNVEV (reference sequence).

The chain joins TRBV7-6 to TRBJ1-4, with D perhaps TRBD1 (6 bases). Trimming left V 5 bases short and J 8 bases short, with 18 bases between. The CDR3 loop spans 15 amino acids. The germline V gene encodes CDR1 SGHVS and CDR2 FNYEAQ. The CDR3: CASSPIQGSGEKLFF. CDR3 in DNA: TGTGCCAGCAGCCCGATACAGGGTTCTGGGGAAAAACTGTTTTTT.

This rearrangement joins TRBV24-1 to TRBJ2-1; 9 nucleotides line up with TRBD1. With V trimmed by 9 bases and J by 4 bases, 9 bases remained unmatched. Germline CDR1 reads KGHDR; CDR2 reads SFDVKD. The CDR3 has 15 amino acids. CDR3 in DNA: TGTGCCACCTCCTCTCCCGGGACAGGGTACAATGAGCAGTTCTTC. Protein sequence: CATSSPGTGYNEQFF.

This chain uses TRBV11-3 with TRBJ2-3; 12 bases agree with TRBD2. The CDR3 sequence is 16 residues long. In germline, CDR1 is SGHNT, CDR2 YENEEA. V was pared by 4 bases and J by 4 bases, with 6 bases of the junction left unmatched. The CDR3 spells CASSSVLAGGADTQYF. The CDR3, as DNA: TGTGCCAGCAGCTCCGTACTAGCGGGAGGTGCAGATACGCAGTATTTT.

The sample holds one count of this clone. V is TRBV7-8 and J is TRBJ2-7; weak D call: TRBD1 (6 bases). CDR1 and CDR2 (germline): SGHVS, FQNEAQ. The CDR3 is 15 amino acids. With 1 base removed from V and 0 bases from J, the gap between germline ends came to 10 bases. The CDR3 bases are TGTGCCAGCAGCTTAGTCCAGGGGCCCTCCTACGAGCAGTACTTC. Protein: CASSLVQGPSYEQYF.

The J gene is TRBJ2-1, the V gene TRBV5-5; D is unresolved. Germline values: CDR1 SGHKS, CDR2 YYEKEE (reference sequence). The CDR3 runs 11 residues. Trimming took 1 base from V and 9 from J, leaving 5 bases between them. This chain's CDR3 is CASSLHSEQFF. As DNA, the CDR3 is TGTGCCAGCAGCTTGCACAGTGAGCAGTTCTTC.

J is TRBJ2-2 and V is TRBV28; D not resolved. The V gene's germline CDR1 is MDHEN and CDR2 SYDVKM. V lost 6 bases and J lost 4, with 9 bases in between. This CDR3 has 13 amino acids. CDR3 nucleotides: TGTGCCAGCAGCCCTTACTCCACCGGGGAGCTGTTTTTT. Its translation: CASSPYSTGELFF.

The chain carries TRBV5-1 and TRBJ1-3; D remains unclear. Germline V lookup: CDR1 SGHRS, CDR2 YFSETQ. Trimming left V 0 bases short and J 4 bases short, with 14 bases between. The CDR3 has 16 amino acids. The CDR3 region is CASSLGGGDRGNTIYF. For the CDR3, the DNA is TGCGCCAGCAGCTTGGGCGGCGGAGATCGGGGAAACACCATATATTTT.

CDR3 in DNA: TGTGCCACCAGTGATCAATCAGGACAGGCCGATACGCAGTATTTT. Translating it yields CATSDQSGQADTQYF. The chain couples TRBV24-1 to TRBJ2-3; TRBD1 matches 7 bases. The CDR3 is made up of 15 amino acids. CDR1 and CDR2 from the germline V gene are KGHDR and SFDVKD. The ends lost 3 bases at V and 6 bases at J; junction bases unmatched: 8.

The V gene is TRBV9, the J gene TRBJ2-5; 9 bases map to TRBD2. V was pared by 0 bases and J by 5 bases, with 17 bases of the junction left unmatched. This CDR3 region has 19 residues. In germline, CDR1 is SGDLS, CDR2 YYNGEE. CDR3 nucleotide sequence: TGTGCCAGCAGCGTAGAGCTCCGGCGGGAGGGCCTACCCAGGGAGACCCAGTACTTC. It specifies CASSVELRREGLPRETQYF.

V and J are TRBV6-5 and TRBJ2-3, with 8 bases matching TRBD2. The germline V gene encodes CDR1 MNHEY and CDR2 SVGAGI. CDR3 length equals 16 residues. Unmatched junction bases numbered 7, after V lost 4 bases and J lost 1 base. The CDR3 DNA sequence: TGTGCCAGCAGTTCGAGCTTCGGGGGGGGCACAGATACGCAGTATTTT. This translates into CASSSSFGGGTDTQYF.